This TCR beta chain was recorded in a study of CD8 T cells in ankylosing spondylitis. Points on this clonotype: Antigen specificity is unknown.

Study results and caveats: Typical of ankylosing spondylitis blood, it appeared, was a TCR beta motif of eight highly homologous variants. Those disease-linked clones were CD8+; they were also relatively rare in peripheral blood.

The CDR3 has 17 amino acids. Per germline, CDR1 SGHRS and CDR2 YFSETQ. Trimming removed 7 bases from V and 2 bases from J; junction bases left unmatched: 16. TCRdb independently ran MiXCR on the 5' RACE reads; one entry per CDR3 protein. The repertoire holds about 750,000 distinct CDR3 sequences, with under 20% as singletons. Sequences were obtained from blood, either unsorted or a sorted T cell fraction (not recorded which). The V gene is TRBV5-1, the J gene TRBJ2-3, with 7 bases fitting TRBD2. The clonotype originates from a male donor with ankylosing spondylitis. The CDR3 nucleotides are TGCGCCAGCGCTGTGGGCTTTACGGGAGGAGCCACAGATACGCAGTATTTT. This gives the protein CASAVGFTGGATDTQYF.